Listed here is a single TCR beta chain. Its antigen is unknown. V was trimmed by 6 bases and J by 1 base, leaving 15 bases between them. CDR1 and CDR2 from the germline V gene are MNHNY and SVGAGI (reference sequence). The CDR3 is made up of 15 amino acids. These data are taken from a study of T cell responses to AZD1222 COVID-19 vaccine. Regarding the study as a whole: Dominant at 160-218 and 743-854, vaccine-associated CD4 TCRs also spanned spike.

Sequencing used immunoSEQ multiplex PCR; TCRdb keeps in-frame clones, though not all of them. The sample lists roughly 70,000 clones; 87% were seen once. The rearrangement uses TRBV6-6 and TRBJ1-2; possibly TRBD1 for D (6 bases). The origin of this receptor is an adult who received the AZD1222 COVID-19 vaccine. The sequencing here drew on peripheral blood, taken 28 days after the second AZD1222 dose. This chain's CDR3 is CASRNWTEFNYGYTF. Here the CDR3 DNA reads TGTGCCAGCAGGAACTGGACAGAATTTAACTATGGCTACACCTTC.